These 16 T cell receptor beta chains were all obtained from the same sample, sequenced in a study of Ad26.COV2.S vaccination and SARS-CoV-2 variants. The treatment was: over 15 received Ad26.COV2.S at low or high dose, single or two shots; about five received placebo; per-sample allocation not given. After the first vaccine or placebo injection, samples were drawn on day 63. Measured with immunoSEQ multiplex PCR; TCRdb has only the in-frame clones, and not every one. The sample yields about 480,000 clones, approximately 90% seen once. This specimen was peripheral blood, taken in a trial of Ad26.COV2.S vaccine versus placebo. These TCRs come from a person aged 18-60 years who received the Ad26.COV2.S COVID-19 vaccine or a placebo.

The chain joins TRBV28 to TRBJ1-1, with 8 nucleotides matching TRBD1. After removal of 4 bases from V and 1 base from J, the junction contained 11 bases not matched to a gene. CDR1 is MDHEN and CDR2 is SYDVKM in the germline V gene. This CDR3 spans 17 amino acids. The CDR3 DNA sequence: TGTGCCAGCAGTTCGCCCAGACCCGGGACAGGGAACACTGAAGCTTTCTTT. This sequence encodes CASSSPRPGTGNTEAFF.

This clone was counted a few times. As DNA, the CDR3 is TGCGCCAGCAGCTTGGAAGGGGCGCCAAATCAGCCCCAGCATTTT. Amino acids: CASSLEGAPNQPQHF. The rearrangement uses TRBV5-1 and TRBJ1-5, with a tentative D call TRBD1 (5 bases). V gave up 0 bases and J gave up 4 bases, with 11 bases separating them. This CDR3 spans 15 amino acids. Germline CDR1 SGHRS, CDR2 YFSETQ.

This sequence joins TRBV2 and TRBJ1-2, with 8 positions matching TRBD1. Germline values: CDR1 SNHLY, CDR2 FYNNEI. This CDR3 contains 15 residues. Trimming removed 0 bases from V and 4 bases from J; junction bases left unmatched: 4. The CDR3 region is CASSEAAGGLYGYTF. CDR3 bases: TGTGCCAGCAGTGAAGCGGCAGGGGGCCTCTATGGCTACACCTTC.

Concerning this clone itself: Other DNA sequences from this sample encode an identical CDR3 as well. The chain joins TRBV7-2 to TRBJ2-2, with D possibly TRBD2 on 6 matching bases. From germline, CDR1 is SGHTA and CDR2 FQGNSA. V was pared by 2 bases and J by 6 bases, with 13 bases between. The CDR3 length is 15 residues. CDR3 residues: CASSLRLGRAGELFF. The CDR3 DNA is TGTGCCAGCAGCTTAAGACTAGGGCGGGCCGGGGAGCTGTTTTTT.

The V and J genes are TRBV5-4 and TRBJ2-2, with TRBD2 identical over 8 bases. Trimming cost V 0 bases and J 5 bases; bases outside gene matches: 6. This CDR3 comprises 16 residues. The V gene's germline CDR1 is SGHNT and CDR2 YYREEE (reference sequence). DNA of the CDR3: TGTGCCAGCAGCTTGGTGCCGGGAGGGAGAACCGGGGAGCTGTTTTTT. Its translation: CASSLVPGGRTGELFF.

This chain joins TRBV6-5 and TRBJ2-1; TRBD1 is a possible D gene (6 bases). The CDR3 covers 14 residues. With 2 bases removed from V and 7 bases from J, the gap between germline ends came to 12 bases. Germline V gives CDR1 MNHEY, CDR2 SVGAGI. CDR3 coding DNA: TGTGCCAGCAGTTACCCGACAGGCAGGAATGAGCAGTTCTTC. It codes for CASSYPTGRNEQFF.

The V gene is TRBV10-3, the J gene TRBJ1-3, with D unclear. CDR1 ENHRY and CDR2 SYGVKD come from the germline V gene. The CDR3 loop spans 12 amino acids. Trimming removed 10 bases at V and 5 bases at J, with 12 bases between. CDR3 sequence reads: CASTAQRNTIYF. The DNA for the CDR3 is TGTGCCAGTACGGCCCAAAGAAACACCATATATTTT.

The chain employs TRBV27 and TRBJ1-1; D is undetermined. CDR1 and CDR2 from the germline V gene are MNHEY and SMNVEV (reference sequence). The CDR3 runs 17 residues. The germline V and J ends were trimmed by 1 base and 1 base, with 16 bases remaining between them. CDR3 in amino acids: CASSLFPLRTGNTEAFF. The DNA for the CDR3 is TGTGCCAGCAGTTTATTCCCTTTGCGGACCGGGAACACTGAAGCTTTCTTT.

CDR3 loop: CASSSGTGVTSGANVLTF. CDR3 nucleotide sequence: TGTGCCAGCAGTTCCGGGACAGGGGTGACCTCTGGGGCCAACGTCCTGACTTTC. V usage is TRBV28 and J usage is TRBJ2-6, with 10 nucleotides matching TRBD1. This CDR3 has 18 residues. V was clipped by 4 bases and J by 0 bases; unmatched bases: 6. In germline, CDR1 is MDHEN, CDR2 SYDVKM.

This chain joins TRBV19 and TRBJ2-7, with D possibly TRBD2 on 6 matching bases. The V end was cut by 5 bases, the J end by 0 bases, with 20 bases between. CDR3 size: 17 residues. Germline lookup yields CDR1 LNHDA and CDR2 SQIVND (reference sequence). For the CDR3, the DNA is TGTGCCAGTAGTCTAGCCGGGTCGGGAGTCGGCTCCTACGAGCAGTACTTC. Protein: CASSLAGSGVGSYEQYF.

The chain combines TRBV19 with TRBJ1-1; D possibly corresponds to TRBD1 (6 bases). The germline V and J ends were trimmed by 7 bases and 1 base, with 19 bases remaining between them. The CDR3 length is 16 residues. Germline V lookup: CDR1 LNHDA, CDR2 SQIVND (reference sequence). CDR3 amino acids: CASTLRRGWANTEAFF. The CDR3 DNA reads as TGTGCCAGTACTTTGAGAAGGGGGTGGGCGAACACTGAAGCTTTCTTT.

The V and J genes are TRBV28 and TRBJ1-3; D is possibly TRBD1 (6 bases). V lost 6 bases and J 0 bases, leaving 12 bases between the germline ends. This CDR3 region has 15 residues. Germline CDR1 reads MDHEN; CDR2 reads SYDVKM. Written as DNA, the CDR3 is TGTGCCAGCAGCCGAACAGGGTCCTCTGGAAACACCATATATTTT. Protein: CASSRTGSSGNTIYF. Variable domain in full (rest from reference TRBV28 and TRBJ1-3): DVKVTQSSRYLVKRTGEKVFLECVQDMDHENMFWYRQDPGLGLRLIYFSYDVKMKEKGDIPEGYSVSREKKERFSLILESASTNQTSMYLCASSRTGSSGNTIYFGEGSWLTVV.

The chain combines TRBV11-1 with TRBJ2-7; possible D gene TRBD2, 5 bases. The CDR3 spans 15 residues. Trimming pared 1 base from V and 2 bases from J, leaving 12 bases between. Germline CDR1 and CDR2: SGHAT and FQDESV (reference sequence). CDR3 DNA: TGTGCCAGCAGCTTAGTCGGGGATAGGGCCTACGAGCAGTACTTC. It codes for CASSLVGDRAYEQYF.

The CDR3: CASTTGQAASYEQYF. CDR3 coding DNA: TGTGCCAGCACCACCGGACAGGCCGCATCCTACGAGCAGTACTTC. The J gene is TRBJ2-7, the V gene TRBV2; TRBD1 matches at 7 bases. The junction had 10 bases not matched to a gene; V was cut back by 7 bases and J by 1 base. The germline CDR1 and CDR2 sequences are SNHLY and FYNNEI. The CDR3 consists of 15 residues. The full variable domain, rest sourced from reference TRBV2 and TRBJ2-7, is EPEVTQTPSHQVTQMGQEVILRCVPISNHLYFYWYRQILGQKVEFLVSFYNNEISEKSEIFDDQFSVERPDGSNFTLKIRSTKLEDSAMYFCASTTGQAASYEQYFGPGTRLTVT.

The rearrangement uses TRBV4-1 and TRBJ1-5; D possibly corresponds to TRBD1 (5 bases). Germline V gives CDR1 MGHRA, CDR2 YSYEKL. Trimming took 0 bases from V and 2 from J, leaving 8 bases between them. This CDR3 comprises 15 residues. Here the CDR3 DNA reads TGCGCCAGCAGCCAAGACGGAGGGGGCAATCAGCCCCAGCATTTT. It is translated as CASSQDGGGNQPQHF.

The chain couples TRBV20-1 to TRBJ2-7; perhaps TRBD2 as D (5 bases). Per germline, CDR1 DFQATT and CDR2 SNEGSKA (reference sequence). This CDR3 spans 10 amino acids. Trimming removed 5 bases from V and 12 bases from J, with 14 bases in between. DNA of the CDR3: TGCAGTGCTGGGGAAAGGAGGTTGTACTTC. This translates into CSAGERRLYF.